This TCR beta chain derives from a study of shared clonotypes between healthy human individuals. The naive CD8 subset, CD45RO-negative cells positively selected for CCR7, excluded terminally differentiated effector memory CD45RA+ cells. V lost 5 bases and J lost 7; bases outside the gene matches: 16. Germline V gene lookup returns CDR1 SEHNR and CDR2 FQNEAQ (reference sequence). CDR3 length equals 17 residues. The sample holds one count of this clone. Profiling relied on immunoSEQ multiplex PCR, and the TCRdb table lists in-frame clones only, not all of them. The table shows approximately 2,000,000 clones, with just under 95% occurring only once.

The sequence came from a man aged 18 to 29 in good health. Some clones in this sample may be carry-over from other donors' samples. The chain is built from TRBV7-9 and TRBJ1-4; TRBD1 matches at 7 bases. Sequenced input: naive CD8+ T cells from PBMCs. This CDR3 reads CASSKSDRVPSREKLFF. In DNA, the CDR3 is TGTGCCAGCAGCAAATCCGACAGGGTTCCCTCTCGTGAAAAACTGTTTTTT. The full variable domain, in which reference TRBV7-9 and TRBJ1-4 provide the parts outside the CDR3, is DTGVSQNPRHKITKRGQNVTFRCDPISEHNRLYWYRQTLGQGPEFLTYFQNEAQLEKSRLLSDRFSAERPKGSFSTLEIQRTEQGDSAMYLCASSKSDRVPSREKLFFGSGTQLSVL.